These 8 T cell receptor beta chains came from one sample sequenced in a study of T cell changes during pregnancy in multiple sclerosis. The method was immunoSEQ multiplex PCR; TCRdb's version includes in-frame clones alone and lacks a portion of them. The sample lists under 40,000 clones, around 90% occurring once. This specimen consisted of CD4+ T cells from peripheral blood mononuclear cells, obtained before pregnancy. These receptors originate from a female donor with multiple sclerosis, enrolled in a pregnancy study.

V and J are TRBV19 and TRBJ1-3; a weak D match, TRBD1 (5 bases). V was trimmed by 3 bases and J by 0 bases, leaving 15 bases between them. CDR1 LNHDA and CDR2 SQIVND come from the germline V gene (reference sequence). The CDR3 length is 17 residues. Here the CDR3 reads CASSMETALLSGNTIYF. The CDR3 region has the DNA TGTGCCAGTAGTATGGAGACAGCCCTCCTCTCTGGAAACACCATATATTTT. Filled out from reference TRBV19 and TRBJ1-3, the complete variable domain reads DGGITQSPKYLFRKEGQNVTLSCEQNLNHDAMYWYRQDPGQGLRLIYYSQIVNDFQKGDIAEGYSVSREKKESFPLTVTSAQKNPTAFYLCASSMETALLSGNTIYFGEGSWLTVV.

The chain couples TRBV5-5 to TRBJ1-2; D is unclear. Looked up from germline, CDR1 is SGHKS and CDR2 is YYEKEE (reference sequence). V lost 0 bases, J lost 6 bases, and 12 bases lay in between. The CDR3 has 14 residues. The chain's CDR3 is CASSLELPGDGYTF. CDR3 DNA: TGTGCCAGCAGCTTGGAGCTTCCCGGGGATGGCTACACCTTC.

The rearrangement uses TRBV14 and TRBJ1-1; a weak D match, TRBD1 (6 bases). Germline V gives CDR1 SGHDN, CDR2 FVKESK. The CDR3 has 13 residues. Trimming took 8 bases from V and 6 from J, leaving 16 bases between them. This CDR3 is CASRTQGTPEAFF. The CDR3 DNA sequence: TGTGCCAGCCGTACTCAGGGGACCCCTGAAGCTTTCTTT.

The chain recombines TRBV9 with TRBJ1-1, with D possibly matching TRBD1 (6 bases). Per the germline V gene, CDR1 is SGDLS and CDR2 is YYNGEE. This CDR3 has 13 amino acids. V dropped 3 bases and J dropped 3 bases, with 9 bases sitting between them. CDR3 region: CASSEDRYTEAFF. CDR3 DNA sequence: TGTGCCAGCAGCGAGGACAGATACACTGAAGCTTTCTTT.

The chain links TRBV2 to TRBJ2-7, with 12 bases fitting TRBD2. The germline gives CDR1 SNHLY, CDR2 FYNNEI. The CDR3 contains 14 residues. V dropped 10 bases and J dropped 7; count of bases not matched to a gene: 11. Written as DNA, the CDR3 is TGTGCCACCGTCTTCGGCCTAGCGGGGGGGGAGCAGTACTTC. Its protein is CATVFGLAGGEQYF.

This chain uses TRBV5-1 with TRBJ2-7, with 7 bases identical to TRBD2. Germline loops: CDR1 SGHRS, CDR2 YFSETQ. The CDR3 is made up of 14 amino acids. V gave up 7 bases and J gave up 0 bases; unmatched junction bases: 7. The CDR3 here is CASALGRVSYEQYF. The CDR3 DNA sequence: TGCGCCAGCGCACTTGGGAGGGTCTCCTACGAGCAGTACTTC. The variable domain in full, completed from reference TRBV5-1 and TRBJ2-7, reads KAGVTQTPRYLIKTRGQQVTLSCSPISGHRSVSWYQQTPGQGLQFLFEYFSETQRNKGNFPGRFSGRQFSNSRSEMNVSTLELGDSALYLCASALGRVSYEQYFGPGTRLTVT.

This sequence joins TRBV10-2 and TRBJ1-1; possible D gene TRBD1, 5 bases. This CDR3 has 13 residues. Trimming removed 6 bases at V and 1 base at J, with 9 bases between. CDR1 and CDR2 (germline): WSHSY, SAAADI. CDR3 region: CASSPGANTEAFF. In DNA, the CDR3 is TGCGCCAGCAGCCCTGGGGCGAACACTGAAGCTTTCTTT.

The V gene is TRBV13, the J gene TRBJ1-2; the D gene is possibly TRBD1 (6 bases). The germline V gene has CDR1 PRHDT and CDR2 FYEKMQ (reference sequence). CDR3 length equals 13 residues. Deletions cut 5 bases from V and 3 bases from J, with 10 bases between. The CDR3: CASSLQGDYGYTF. Written as DNA, the CDR3 is TGTGCCAGCAGCCTACAGGGCGACTATGGCTACACCTTC.